The 21 T cell receptor beta chains given below trace back to one sample, sequenced in a study of blood T cell repertoires in COVID-19. Libraries were prepared by immunoSEQ multiplex PCR; TCRdb keeps only in-frame clonotypes and omits some of them. The sample consists of some 43,000 clones, approximately 86% of them appearing once. Specimen: peripheral blood. These receptors all stem from a man in his 60s with active COVID-19.

The genes are TRBV5-8 and TRBJ1-1; D gene ambiguous. Germline loops: CDR1 SGHTS, CDR2 YDEGEE. V lost 3 bases and J lost 0, with 6 bases in between. The CDR3 loop spans 13 amino acids. CDR3 DNA sequence: TGTGCCAGCAGCTCCTTTTTGAACACTGAAGCTTTCTTT. Protein sequence: CASSSFLNTEAFF.

V and J are TRBV20-1 and TRBJ2-7; perhaps TRBD1 as D (5 bases). V lost 7 bases and J 6 bases, leaving 13 bases between the germline ends. This CDR3 has 11 residues. Germline-derived CDR1 and CDR2 are DFQATT and SNEGSKA (reference sequence). Written as DNA, the CDR3 is TGCAGTGTTCACAAGGGGCTCGAGCAGTACTTC. This gives the protein CSVHKGLEQYF.

The chain recombines TRBV14 with TRBJ1-1; D remains ambiguous. CDR1 is SGHDN, CDR2 FVKESK, per germline. There are 13 residues in the CDR3. V was trimmed by 3 bases and J by 0 bases, leaving 5 bases between them. This CDR3 is CASSHSLNTEAFF. DNA for the CDR3: TGTGCCAGCAGCCACAGTCTGAACACTGAAGCTTTCTTT.

This rearrangement joins TRBV19 to TRBJ2-3, with D possibly matching TRBD1 (6 bases). V dropped 3 bases and J dropped 0 bases, with 13 bases sitting between them. Germline assignment: CDR1 LNHDA and CDR2 SQIVND (reference sequence). CDR3 length equals 16 residues. Written as DNA, the CDR3 is TGTGCCAGTAGTATCGACAACAGGGTTAGCACAGATACGCAGTATTTT. Amino acids: CASSIDNRVSTDTQYF.

J is TRBJ1-2 and V is TRBV7-3; 8 positions match TRBD1. The CDR3 sequence is 13 residues long. Losses at the gene ends were 5 bases for V and 8 bases for J; bases not matched to a gene: 7. Germline CDR1 and CDR2: SGHTA and FQGTGA. Here the CDR3 reads CASSLSTGEGYTF. As DNA, the CDR3 is TGTGCCAGCAGCCTATCGACAGGGGAAGGCTACACCTTC. Full variable domain (rest looked up from reference TRBV7-3 and TRBJ1-2): GAGVSQTPSNKVTEKGKYVELRCDPISGHTALYWYRQSLGQGPEFLIYFQGTGAADDSGLPNDRFFAVRPEGSVSTLKIQRTERGDSAVYLCASSLSTGEGYTFGSGTRLTVV.

The rearrangement links TRBV4-2 to TRBJ2-1; 10 bases are a match to TRBD2. V lost 7 bases to trimming and J lost 3 bases; unmatched junction nucleotides: 24. The CDR3 has 21 residues. CDR1 LGHNA and CDR2 YNFKEQ come from the germline V gene. The CDR3 nucleotides read TGTGCCAGCACTCCCGCCCGGGGGGAGGGTGTAGCGGGAGGCGTCTACAATGAGCAGTTCTTC. Amino acids: CASTPARGEGVAGGVYNEQFF.

The V call is TRBV7-2, the J call TRBJ2-2; maybe TRBD1 (5 bases). V lost 5 bases to trimming and J lost 4 bases, with 11 bases between them. This CDR3 contains 14 residues. Germline CDR1 and CDR2: SGHTA and FQGNSA. CDR3 DNA sequence: TGTGCCAGCAGCCCCCGACAGACCACCGGGGAGCTGTTTTTT. Amino acid sequence: CASSPRQTTGELFF.

This chain connects TRBV6-5 to TRBJ2-7; 8 bases line up with TRBD2. This CDR3 has 15 amino acids. V gave up 5 bases and J gave up 1 base; unmatched junction bases: 7. Germline CDR1 and CDR2: MNHEY and SVGAGI. The CDR3 nucleotides are TGTGCCAGCAGTCCCGGGGGGGGAAGGTCCTACGAGCAGTACTTC. Translated: CASSPGGGRSYEQYF.

The J gene is TRBJ2-7, the V gene TRBV5-1, with TRBD2 matching over 16 bases. Germline lookup yields CDR1 SGHRS and CDR2 YFSETQ. The CDR3 sequence is 18 residues long. Unmatched junction bases numbered 10, after V lost 4 bases and J lost 3 bases. CDR3 sequence reads: CASSNPGTSGGAGYEQYF. In DNA form, the CDR3 reads TGCGCCAGCAGCAACCCCGGGACTAGCGGGGGGGCTGGCTACGAGCAGTACTTC. The whole variable domain, filled in from reference TRBV5-1 and TRBJ2-7, reads KAGVTQTPRYLIKTRGQQVTLSCSPISGHRSVSWYQQTPGQGLQFLFEYFSETQRNKGNFPGRFSGRQFSNSRSEMNVSTLELGDSALYLCASSNPGTSGGAGYEQYFGPGTRLTVT.

The chain has TRBV25-1 and TRBJ1-4; no clear D. CDR3 length: 14 residues. V lost 4 bases and J lost 8, with 14 bases in between. Germline loops: CDR1 MGHDK, CDR2 SYGVNS. The CDR3 DNA reads as TGTGCCAGCAGTGCCGTTTGGGAGGGAGAAAAACTGTTTTTT. Amino acid sequence: CASSAVWEGEKLFF. The full variable domain, with the rest looked up from reference TRBV25-1 and TRBJ1-4, is EADIYQTPRYLVIGTGKKITLECSQTMGHDKMYWYQQDPGMELHLIHYSYGVNSTEKGDLSSESTVSRIRTEHFPLTLESARPSHTSQYLCASSAVWEGEKLFFGSGTQLSVL.

This chain connects TRBV9 to TRBJ1-5, with 7 bases that match TRBD1. The ends lost 3 bases at V and 4 bases at J; junction bases unmatched: 4. The CDR3 loop spans 14 amino acids. Looked up from germline, CDR1 is SGDLS and CDR2 is YYNGEE. CDR3 amino acids: CASSATGVNQPQHF. DNA for the CDR3: TGTGCCAGCAGCGCTACAGGGGTTAATCAGCCCCAGCATTTT.

CDR3 nucleotide sequence: TGTGCCACCAGTGATTTGCAAACAAACTATGGCTACACCTTC. The encoded protein is CATSDLQTNYGYTF. The chain recombines TRBV24-1 with TRBJ1-2; D unresolved. There are 14 residues in the CDR3. In germline, CDR1 is KGHDR, CDR2 SFDVKD. V gave up 0 bases and J gave up 2 bases, with 6 bases separating them.

V and J are TRBV2 and TRBJ2-4; TRBD1 agrees at 9 bases. This CDR3 is built from 17 residues. The germline gives CDR1 SNHLY, CDR2 FYNNEI. Trimming removed 0 bases from V and 3 bases from J; junction bases left unmatched: 6. CDR3 region: CASSEAPTGGVKNIQYF. The CDR3 nucleotides are TGTGCCAGCAGTGAAGCGCCGACAGGGGGGGTCAAAAACATTCAGTACTTC.

The chain joins TRBV9 to TRBJ2-1; 8 bases line up with TRBD2. Germline V gene data show CDR1 as SGDLS and CDR2 as YYNGEE. This CDR3 region has 15 residues. The V segment lost 1 base and the J segment 7 bases; nucleotides outside the gene matches: 7. CDR3 loop: CASSVSRGALNEQFF. The CDR3 DNA reads as TGTGCCAGCAGCGTATCGCGGGGGGCCTTAAATGAGCAGTTCTTC.

This clone showed up many times. The chain links TRBV5-5 to TRBJ1-2, with 7 bases aligning to TRBD1. CDR3 size: 15 residues. The junction had 9 bases not matched to a gene; V was cut back by 4 bases and J by 3 bases. Germline V gives CDR1 SGHKS, CDR2 YYEKEE (reference sequence). CDR3 DNA sequence: TGTGCCAGCAGCAAGGACAGGCAAACTTACTATGGCTACACCTTC. As protein: CASSKDRQTYYGYTF.

J is TRBJ1-2 and V is TRBV19; maybe TRBD1 (5 bases). The germline gives CDR1 LNHDA, CDR2 SQIVND (reference sequence). V lost 8 bases and J 4 bases, leaving 23 bases between the germline ends. This CDR3 comprises 16 residues. As DNA, the CDR3 is TGTGCCAGTTCGACCGGGGAGGGGAGGAGTATCTATGGCTACACCTTC. Its translation is CASSTGEGRSIYGYTF. The full variable domain, rest sourced from reference TRBV19 and TRBJ1-2, is DGGITQSPKYLFRKEGQNVTLSCEQNLNHDAMYWYRQDPGQGLRLIYYSQIVNDFQKGDIAEGYSVSREKKESFPLTVTSAQKNPTAFYLCASSTGEGRSIYGYTFGSGTRLTVV.

The chain links TRBV7-9 to TRBJ1-2, with 11 nucleotides matching TRBD1. The trim removed 2 bases at V and 6 bases at J, leaving 5 bases unmatched. CDR1 is SEHNR, CDR2 FQNEAQ, per germline (reference sequence). CDR3 length: 15 residues. The CDR3 DNA is TGTGCCAGCAGCTTATCGGACAGGGGGCACAATGGCTACACCTTC. This gives the protein CASSLSDRGHNGYTF.

The chain combines TRBV5-6 with TRBJ2-7; no clear D gene. The CDR3 sequence is 14 residues long. Trimming took 3 bases from V and 0 from J, leaving 10 bases between them. CDR1 and CDR2 (germline): SGHDT, YYEEEE. The CDR3 nucleotides read TGTGCCAGCAGCTCAAGACCGGGCTCCTACGAGCAGTACTTC. It yields the protein CASSSRPGSYEQYF.

The chain uses TRBV10-1 and TRBJ2-7, with TRBD2 matching over 8 bases. CDR3 length equals 15 residues. The V gene's germline CDR1 is WNHNN and CDR2 SYGVQD (reference sequence). Unmatched junction bases numbered 8, after V lost 0 bases and J lost 7 bases. CDR3 DNA: TGCGCCAGCAGTGAGTCGAGAGGGCTAGCGGGTGAGCAGTACTTC. Its translation is CASSESRGLAGEQYF.

This CDR3 is CSAGQAGTDTQYF. In DNA form, the CDR3 reads TGCAGCGCAGGACAGGCCGGCACAGATACGCAGTATTTT. The chain links TRBV29-1 to TRBJ2-3, with 7 nucleotides matching TRBD1. This CDR3 has 13 amino acids. In germline, CDR1 is SQVTM, CDR2 ANQGSEA. V dropped 7 bases and J dropped 1; count of bases not matched to a gene: 5.

The rearrangement uses TRBV30 and TRBJ2-4; D might be TRBD1 (5 bases). Trimming removed 2 bases at V and 1 base at J, with 24 bases between. The germline CDR1 and CDR2 sequences are GTSNPN and SVGIG (reference sequence). The CDR3 contains 19 residues. The CDR3 nucleotides read TGTGCCTGGAGTCCCCCTTTGGGGCAGGCGACTTCGGCCAAAAACATTCAGTACTTC. Amino acids: CAWSPPLGQATSAKNIQYF.